This is a list of T cell receptor beta chains from one sample in a study of STAT3 mutations in large granular lymphocyte leukemia. Libraries were prepared by immunoSEQ multiplex PCR; TCRdb keeps only in-frame clonotypes and omits some of them. The sample includes tens of thousands of clones, roughly 90% of them seen just once. What was sequenced was PBMCs. The receptors were sampled from a human donor with T large granular lymphocyte leukemia. Some clones in this sample may be carry-over from other donors' samples. CDR3s include the opening cysteine and the closing phenylalanine or tryptophan. Each record gives: D gene, J gene, clone size, V gene, CDR3 DNA, CDR3 protein. A D gene is named only where the DNA matches it firmly. A row's size may be missing; if present it is once, few, many or a size class.

d_gene: NA; j_gene: TRBJ2-3; abundance: once; v_gene: TRBV7-9; CDR3nt: TGTGCCAGCAGCCCCGACTCGACTGGCCGGTTCGATACGCAGTATTTT; CDR3aa: CASSPDSTGRFDTQYF
d_gene: TRBD1; j_gene: TRBJ1-4; abundance: NA; v_gene: TRBV7-8; CDR3nt: TGTGCCAGCAGCTCCTACAGGGGGAAAGTTGAAAAACTGTTTTTT; CDR3aa: CASSSYRGKVEKLFF
d_gene: TRBD1; j_gene: TRBJ1-4; abundance: NA; v_gene: TRBV7-9; CDR3nt: TGTGCCAGCAGCCCAGACAGGGGGCGGGATGAAAAACTGTTTTTT; CDR3aa: CASSPDRGRDEKLFF
d_gene: NA; j_gene: TRBJ2-3; abundance: NA; v_gene: TRBV30; CDR3nt: TGTGCCTGGAGTCCAGGTAGCACAGATACGCAGTATTTT; CDR3aa: CAWSPGSTDTQYF
d_gene: TRBD1; j_gene: TRBJ2-7; abundance: few; v_gene: TRBV28; CDR3nt: TGTGCCACCACGGGACAGGTGGGCGAGCAGTACTTC; CDR3aa: CATTGQVGEQYF
d_gene: NA; j_gene: TRBJ1-5; abundance: NA; v_gene: TRBV6-6; CDR3nt: TGTGCCAGCAGTTATGTGGGACGGCTCGGCAATCAGCCCCAGCATTTT; CDR3aa: CASSYVGRLGNQPQHF
d_gene: TRBD2; j_gene: TRBJ2-2; abundance: NA; v_gene: TRBV4-3; CDR3nt: TGCGCCAGCAGCCAGAGGGGGCGGGGGGGGAACACCGGGGAGCTGTTTTTT; CDR3aa: CASSQRGRGGNTGELFF
d_gene: NA; j_gene: TRBJ1-4; abundance: NA; v_gene: TRBV2; CDR3nt: TGTGCCAGCAGGGATGACACCGGCACTAATGAAAAACTGTTTTTT; CDR3aa: CASRDDTGTNEKLFF
d_gene: NA; j_gene: TRBJ2-1; abundance: NA; v_gene: TRBV7-9; CDR3nt: TGTGCCAGCAGCTTAGCGAAATGGAATGAGCAGTTCTTC; CDR3aa: CASSLAKWNEQFF
d_gene: TRBD2; j_gene: TRBJ2-3; abundance: NA; v_gene: TRBV29-1; CDR3nt: TGCAGCGGGGGAGCGAGCGGGACCACAGATACGCAGTATTTT; CDR3aa: CSGGASGTTDTQYF
d_gene: NA; j_gene: TRBJ1-2; abundance: NA; v_gene: TRBV7-9; CDR3nt: TGTGCCAGCAGCTTAGAGCCATCGGGCTATGGCTACACCTTC; CDR3aa: CASSLEPSGYGYTF
d_gene: NA; j_gene: TRBJ1-3; abundance: NA; v_gene: TRBV5-6; CDR3nt: TGTGCCAGCAGCTTGGGACTCTCTGGAAACACCATATATTTT; CDR3aa: CASSLGLSGNTIYF
d_gene: NA; j_gene: TRBJ2-2; abundance: NA; v_gene: TRBV29-1; CDR3nt: TGCAGCGTGCTCTGGTTGCGGGGGCCGGAGACCGGGGAGCTGTTTTTT; CDR3aa: CSVLWLRGPETGELFF
d_gene: NA; j_gene: TRBJ2-1; abundance: NA; v_gene: TRBV2; CDR3nt: TGTGCCAGCAGTGTGTCAAGGATGAGGAATGAGCAGTTCTTC; CDR3aa: CASSVSRMRNEQFF
d_gene: NA; j_gene: TRBJ2-1; abundance: NA; v_gene: TRBV6-1; CDR3nt: TGTGCCAGCAGCGCAATTTACAATGAGCAGTTCTTC; CDR3aa: CASSAIYNEQFF
d_gene: TRBD2; j_gene: TRBJ2-5; abundance: NA; v_gene: TRBV11-2; CDR3nt: TGTGCCAGCAGCTTAGTGGGCGGGGGGGTTGAGACCCAGTACTTC; CDR3aa: CASSLVGGGVETQYF
d_gene: NA; j_gene: TRBJ1-5; abundance: once; v_gene: TRBV4-3; CDR3nt: TGCGCCAGCAGCCAGCATAGCAATCAGCCCCAGCATTTT; CDR3aa: CASSQHSNQPQHF
d_gene: TRBD1; j_gene: TRBJ2-7; abundance: NA; v_gene: TRBV4-2; CDR3nt: TGTGCCAGCAGCCAAGAGACAGGGGGCCTTTACGAGCAGTACTTC; CDR3aa: CASSQETGGLYEQYF
d_gene: TRBD1; j_gene: TRBJ1-1; abundance: NA; v_gene: TRBV7-2; CDR3nt: TGTGCCAGCAGCCTACGGACAGGGTGGAACACTGAAGCTTTCTTT; CDR3aa: CASSLRTGWNTEAFF
d_gene: TRBD1; j_gene: TRBJ1-2; abundance: NA; v_gene: TRBV9; CDR3nt: TGTGCCAGCAGCGGTACAGGGGGGAATGGCTACACCTTC; CDR3aa: CASSGTGGNGYTF
d_gene: NA; j_gene: TRBJ1-2; abundance: once; v_gene: TRBV4-1; CDR3nt: TGCGCCAGCACCGCGGGCGTCAGATTGTATGGCTACACCTTC; CDR3aa: CASTAGVRLYGYTF
d_gene: NA; j_gene: TRBJ2-5; abundance: NA; v_gene: TRBV15; CDR3nt: TGTGCCACCAGCAGAGAGGCAGGGGGGCTTGAAGAGACCCAGTACTTC; CDR3aa: CATSREAGGLEETQYF
d_gene: TRBD2; j_gene: TRBJ2-7; abundance: NA; v_gene: TRBV7-9; CDR3nt: TGTGCCAGCAGCTTAGGGGGGCCCGGGCTAGCGGGCTACGAGCAGTACTTC; CDR3aa: CASSLGGPGLAGYEQYF
d_gene: NA; j_gene: TRBJ2-1; abundance: few; v_gene: TRBV7-9; CDR3nt: TGTGCCAGCAGCTTGTCCGAGCAGTTCTTC; CDR3aa: CASSLSEQFF
d_gene: NA; j_gene: TRBJ2-7; abundance: NA; v_gene: TRBV28; CDR3nt: TGTGCCAGCACCACATCCGCGGGTTGGGGCGGCGAGCAGTACTTC; CDR3aa: CASTTSAGWGGEQYF
d_gene: NA; j_gene: TRBJ2-1; abundance: NA; v_gene: TRBV6-5; CDR3nt: TGTGCCAGCAGTTACGTCTGGGGTGAGCAGTTCTTC; CDR3aa: CASSYVWGEQFF
d_gene: TRBD2; j_gene: TRBJ2-3; abundance: NA; v_gene: TRBV18; CDR3nt: TGTGCCAGCTCACCTTCGCGGGGGGCAGGAGCAGATACGCAGTATTTT; CDR3aa: CASSPSRGAGADTQYF
d_gene: NA; j_gene: TRBJ2-2; abundance: NA; v_gene: TRBV6-5; CDR3nt: TGTGCCAGCAGTTCCGCCTTGGGAGATTGGGGGGAGCTGTTTTTT; CDR3aa: CASSSALGDWGELFF